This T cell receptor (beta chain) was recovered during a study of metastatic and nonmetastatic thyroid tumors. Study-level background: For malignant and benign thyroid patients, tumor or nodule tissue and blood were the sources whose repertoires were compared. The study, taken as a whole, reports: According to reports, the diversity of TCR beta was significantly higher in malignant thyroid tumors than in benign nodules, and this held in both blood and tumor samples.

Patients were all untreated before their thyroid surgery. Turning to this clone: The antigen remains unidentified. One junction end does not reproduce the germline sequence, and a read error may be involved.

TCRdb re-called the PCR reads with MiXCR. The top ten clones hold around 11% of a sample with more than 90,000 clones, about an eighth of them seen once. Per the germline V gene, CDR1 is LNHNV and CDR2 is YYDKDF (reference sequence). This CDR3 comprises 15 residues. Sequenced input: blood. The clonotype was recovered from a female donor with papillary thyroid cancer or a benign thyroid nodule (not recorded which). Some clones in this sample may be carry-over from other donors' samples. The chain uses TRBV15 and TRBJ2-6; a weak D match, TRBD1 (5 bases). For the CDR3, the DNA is TGTGCCACCAGCAGATATTACTCTGGGGCCAACGTCCTGACCTTC. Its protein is CATSRYYSGANVLTF.